What follows are 20 T cell receptor beta chains derived from one specimen sequenced in a study of T-cell memory formation after mild COVID-19. One entry per CDR3 protein results from TCRdb running MiXCR on the 5' RACE reads. The table lists 130,000 to 150,000 distinct CDR3 sequences, roughly 6.3% of them singletons, with just over 2% in the top ten. The sequenced sample was PBMCs or a T cell subset sorted from them (not recorded which). These receptors all come from an adult woman who had mild COVID-19 (a few samples of this study predate the infection). Cell type and time point are not known.

The chain is built from TRBV5-1 and TRBJ2-1; 7 bases map to TRBD2. There are 14 residues in the CDR3. Germline CDR1 and CDR2: SGHRS and YFSETQ. Trimming removed 3 bases from V and 6 bases from J; junction bases left unmatched: 6. The CDR3 DNA reads TGCGCCAGCAGCTCCAGACTAGCTAGCAATGAGCAGTTCTTC. This codes for CASSSRLASNEQFF.

The chain couples TRBV5-1 to TRBJ2-3; D gene uncertain. CDR1 and CDR2 (germline): SGHRS, YFSETQ. The CDR3 totals 14 residues. V dropped 3 bases and J dropped 5 bases, with 13 bases sitting between them. CDR3 DNA sequence: TGCGCCAGCAGCTGGGGTGGAGTGGGAGATACGCAGTATTTT. Translating it yields CASSWGGVGDTQYF.

In its sample, this clonotype was seen many times. The chain combines TRBV5-1 with TRBJ1-1, with TRBD1 as a possible D gene (5 bases). The CDR3 extends over 15 amino acids. Trimming shortened V by 2 bases and J by 2 bases, and 13 bases separated the two germline ends. The germline V gene has CDR1 SGHRS and CDR2 YFSETQ. CDR3 amino acids: CASSLSTVRNTEAFF. The CDR3 region has the DNA TGCGCCAGCAGCTTATCGACAGTCCGAAACACTGAAGCTTTCTTT.

This clonotype was found many times. The chain carries TRBV10-3 and TRBJ2-7; either TRBD1 or TRBD2 may supply D (6 bases each). Trimming stripped 6 bases from V and 0 bases from J, with 9 bases between. Germline V gene data show CDR1 as ENHRY and CDR2 as SYGVKD. CDR3 length: 13 residues. The CDR3 DNA follows: TGTGCCATCAGGGGGGGCAGCTCCTACGAGCAGTACTTC. Its protein is CAIRGGSSYEQYF.

This clonotype was detected many times. CDR3 bases: TGTGCCAGCAGCTTAAGTCCAACAGAACCCTACGAGCAGTACTTC. The encoded protein is CASSLSPTEPYEQYF. The rearrangement links TRBV7-3 to TRBJ2-7; no clear D gene. V was shortened by 1 base and J by 2 bases, with 12 bases between the two germline ends. Germline values: CDR1 SGHTA, CDR2 FQGTGA. The length of the CDR3 is 15 residues.

The chain combines TRBV5-5 with TRBJ1-5; D unresolved. Per the germline V gene, CDR1 is SGHKS and CDR2 is YYEKEE (reference sequence). This CDR3 comprises 14 residues. V lost 4 bases and J 0 bases, leaving 8 bases between the germline ends. For the CDR3, the DNA is TGTGCCAGCAGCGTCGGATATAGCAATCAGCCCCAGCATTTT. It specifies CASSVGYSNQPQHF.

This clonotype was seen ten or more times. The CDR3 DNA is TGCGCCAGCAGCCAATGGCAGGGAGGGTACGAGCAGTACTTC. Translation gives CASSQWQGGYEQYF. This chain uses TRBV4-1 with TRBJ2-7; 7 nucleotides line up with TRBD2. Germline V gene data show CDR1 as MGHRA and CDR2 as YSYEKL. The length of the CDR3 is 14 residues. J was trimmed by 4 bases and V by 2 bases; bases with no gene match: 5.

This clonotype appeared a few times. V usage is TRBV12-3 or TRBV12-4 and J usage is TRBJ1-4, with D unresolved. The CDR3 length is 14 residues. V lost 2 bases, J lost 7 bases, and 11 bases lay in between. In DNA, the CDR3 is TGTGCCAGCAGTTTAACGGGGTCTACTGAAAAACTGTTTTTT. This gives the protein CASSLTGSTEKLFF.

The DNA for the CDR3 is TGTGCCTGGAGACCCCCGGACAGGGCACACGAGCAGTACTTC. Amino acid sequence: CAWRPPDRAHEQYF. The V gene is TRBV30, the J gene TRBJ2-7, with 8 bases matching TRBD1. CDR1 and CDR2 from the germline V gene are GTSNPN and SVGIG (reference sequence). The CDR3 contains 14 residues. J lost 5 bases, V lost 3 bases, and 9 bases had no gene match.

This clonotype has more than one count but fewer than ten. The rearrangement uses TRBV5-4 and TRBJ2-1, with TRBD1 as a possible D gene (5 bases). Germline V lookup: CDR1 SGHNT, CDR2 YYREEE (reference sequence). CDR3 length: 16 amino acids. V gave up 0 bases and J gave up 1 base, with 11 bases separating them. The CDR3 loop reads CASSLAGRASYNEQFF. CDR3 coding DNA: TGTGCCAGCAGCTTGGCCGGCAGGGCATCCTACAATGAGCAGTTCTTC.

This clonotype was counted ten times or more. The chain employs TRBV5-6 and TRBJ2-5, with D possibly TRBD2 on 6 matching bases. The V end was cut by 5 bases, the J end by 5 bases, with 25 bases between. Germline CDR1 is SGHDT and CDR2 is YYEEEE. CDR3 size: 17 residues. The DNA for the CDR3 is TGTGCCAGCAGGTGGGCCAGGACTGGAGGGAGCCAGGAGACCCAGTACTTC. This codes for CASRWARTGGSQETQYF.

V and J are TRBV29-1 and TRBJ2-1; D is uncertain. The CDR3 extends over 15 amino acids. CDR1 is SQVTM, CDR2 ANQGSEA, per germline. V was pared by 5 bases and J by 4 bases, with 18 bases between. CDR3 in DNA: TGCAGCGTTTCCCTAAGTGGGAACCGATACAATGAGCAGTTCTTC. Its protein is CSVSLSGNRYNEQFF.

This clonotype occurred a few times. This chain joins TRBV2 and TRBJ1-1; the match to TRBD1 covers 7 bases. This CDR3 spans 15 amino acids. Germline CDR1 SNHLY, CDR2 FYNNEI. Trimming at V came to 0 bases and at J to 0 bases, leaving 1 base not matched to a gene. The CDR3 DNA reads TGTGCCAGCAGTGAAGCGGACAGGATGAACACTGAAGCTTTCTTT. It encodes CASSEADRMNTEAFF.

The rearrangement uses TRBV24-1 and TRBJ2-3, with TRBD2 matching over 15 bases. The germline CDR1 and CDR2 sequences are KGHDR and SFDVKD. J gave up 6 bases and V 7 bases, and 7 bases lay outside the gene matches. The CDR3 extends over 16 amino acids. In DNA form, the CDR3 reads TGTGCCACCAGCAGGACTAGCGGGAGGGCCCGGGATACGCAGTATTTT. It codes for CATSRTSGRARDTQYF.

The chain combines TRBV7-9 with TRBJ2-7, with D possibly TRBD1 on 5 matching bases. Germline CDR1 reads SEHNR; CDR2 reads FQNEAQ (reference sequence). Trimming took 5 bases from V and 4 from J, leaving 15 bases between them. This CDR3 comprises 14 residues. This CDR3 reads CASSPQGETYEQYF. The DNA for the CDR3 is TGTGCCAGCAGCCCACAAGGGGAAACATACGAGCAGTACTTC.

This clonotype was observed a handful of times. This chain connects TRBV12-1 to TRBJ1-5. TRBV12-1 is a pseudogene locus. This CDR3 spans 19 amino acids. DNA of the CDR3: TGTGCCAGCAGCTTTGCGCGGGGACTACCGAGCCCGGGAAATCAGCCCCAGCATTTT. It specifies CASSFARGLPSPGNQPQHF.

This clonotype came up many times. The chain carries TRBV5-6 and TRBJ2-7; D unclear. The CDR3 loop spans 17 amino acids. Germline lookup yields CDR1 SGHDT and CDR2 YYEEEE. The V end lost 0 bases, the J end lost 6 bases, and 22 bases lay between the germline ends. The CDR3 here is CASSLGWSWELMSEQYF. In nucleotides, the CDR3 is TGTGCCAGCAGCTTGGGCTGGTCCTGGGAACTTATGAGCGAGCAGTACTTC.

The V gene is TRBV11-2, the J gene TRBJ1-4; D is ambiguous. V lost 4 bases and J 6 bases, leaving 18 bases between the germline ends. CDR1 and CDR2 from the germline V gene are SGHAT and FQNNGV. This CDR3 has 16 amino acids. CDR3 protein: CASSSQLAARDEKLFF. Written as DNA, the CDR3 is TGTGCCAGCAGCTCCCAATTGGCAGCACGGGATGAAAAACTGTTTTTT.

The chain carries TRBV27 and TRBJ2-7; 11 nucleotides line up with TRBD1. Germline-derived CDR1 and CDR2 are MNHEY and SMNVEV (reference sequence). The V and J ends lost 2 bases and 5 bases, in that order; junction bases with no gene match: 5. The CDR3 is 15 residues long. The CDR3 here is CASSLAGQGVHEQYF. CDR3 in DNA: TGTGCCAGCAGTTTAGCGGGACAGGGGGTGCACGAGCAGTACTTC.

The chain has TRBV6-6 and TRBJ2-2; 8 bases match TRBD2. Germline V gene sequence: CDR1 MNHNY, CDR2 SVGAGI (reference sequence). The V gene end was trimmed by 8 bases and the J gene end by 1 base; junction bases not matched to a gene: 3. The CDR3 runs 14 residues. CDR3 protein: CASCTSGNTGELFF. CDR3 DNA sequence: TGTGCCAGCTGCACTAGCGGGAACACCGGGGAGCTGTTTTTT.